Below are 21 T cell receptor beta chains sequenced from a single sample in a study of cytomegalovirus exposure and HLA in healthy donors. Amplification used 60 Vbeta primers and 13 Jbeta primers. Sequencing was performed with immunoSEQ multiplex PCR; in TCRdb, only in-frame clones are kept and a portion is missing. Found here are about 94,000 clones, around two thirds of them singletons; the top ten hold about 3.8%. The sequenced sample consisted of PBMCs. The receptors come from a man aged 25 to 45 in good health and CMV-seronegative.

This clone turned up a few times. CDR3: CASSRRGEMNTEAFF. The CDR3 bases are TGTGCCAGCTCACGCAGAGGCGAAATGAACACTGAAGCTTTCTTT. V and J are TRBV18 and TRBJ1-1, with unresolved D. The CDR3 consists of 15 residues. V dropped 4 bases and J dropped 0 bases, with 12 bases sitting between them. Germline V gene data show CDR1 as KGHSH and CDR2 as LQKENI. Combining the CDR3 with reference TRBV18 and TRBJ1-1 gives the whole variable domain NAGVMQNPRHLVRRRGQEARLRCSPMKGHSHVYWYRQLPEEGLKFMVYLQKENIIDESGMPKERFSAEFPKEGPSILRIQQVVRGDSAAYFCASSRRGEMNTEAFFGQGTRLTVV.

For the CDR3, the DNA is TGCGCCACCCGACAGGAGATGAACACTGAAGCTTTCTTT. As protein: CATRQEMNTEAFF. The rearrangement joins TRBV10-1 to TRBJ1-1; a weak D match, TRBD1 (6 bases). The CDR3 consists of 13 residues. The germline CDR1 and CDR2 sequences are WNHNN and SYGVQD (reference sequence). Trimming left V 10 bases short and J 0 bases short, with 12 bases between.

This sequence joins TRBV4-1 and TRBJ2-1; 9 bases agree with TRBD1. Germline lookup yields CDR1 MGHRA and CDR2 YSYEKL. The CDR3 is 16 amino acids. J was trimmed by 4 bases and V by 0 bases; bases with no gene match: 4. Here the CDR3 reads CASSQEVGTGYNEQFF. In DNA form, the CDR3 reads TGCGCCAGCAGCCAAGAAGTCGGGACAGGGTACAATGAGCAGTTCTTC.

This chain connects TRBV6-1 to TRBJ2-1, with D maybe TRBD1 (7 bases). This CDR3 contains 13 residues. The ends were cut back, 6 bases at V and 6 bases at J, with 12 bases in the middle. Per the germline V gene, CDR1 is MNHNS and CDR2 is SASEGT. The CDR3 sequence: CASSGQGGNEQFF. CDR3 DNA: TGTGCCAGCAGCGGGCAGGGGGGCAATGAGCAGTTCTTC.

The rearrangement uses TRBV29-1 and TRBJ1-1; no clear D gene. Germline loops: CDR1 SQVTM, CDR2 ANQGSEA. The CDR3 has 13 residues. Trimming removed 3 bases at V and 1 base at J, with 9 bases between. This CDR3 is CSVDVQANTEAFF. Here the CDR3 DNA reads TGCAGCGTTGATGTGCAAGCGAACACTGAAGCTTTCTTT.

The chain combines TRBV19 with TRBJ2-1; 8 bases fit TRBD1. Losses at the gene ends were 7 bases for V and 4 bases for J; bases not matched to a gene: 6. Looked up from germline, CDR1 is LNHDA and CDR2 is SQIVND (reference sequence). The CDR3 contains 14 residues. The CDR3 bases are TGTGCCAGTAACACAGGGGGACCTTACAATGAGCAGTTCTTC. Translating it yields CASNTGGPYNEQFF.

This chain uses TRBV7-9 with TRBJ2-3; 7 bases align to TRBD1. The CDR3 runs 14 residues. The trim removed 6 bases at V and 4 bases at J, leaving 7 bases unmatched. Germline lookup yields CDR1 SEHNR and CDR2 FQNEAQ (reference sequence). DNA of the CDR3: TGTGCCAGCAGTCAGACAGGGCAAGCAGATACGCAGTATTTT. Encoded protein: CASSQTGQADTQYF.

This clone was observed a few times. The rearrangement joins TRBV7-9 to TRBJ2-5; 7 positions agree with TRBD2. The V gene's germline CDR1 is SEHNR and CDR2 FQNEAQ (reference sequence). The CDR3 is 14 amino acids. The V gene end was trimmed by 0 bases and the J gene end by 4 bases; junction bases not matched to a gene: 2. The CDR3 DNA reads TGTGCCAGCAGCTTAGCCATAGCGGGAGAGACCCAGTACTTC. Residues: CASSLAIAGETQYF.

The chain joins TRBV6-5 to TRBJ2-1; 7 bases match TRBD1. Germline V lookup: CDR1 MNHEY, CDR2 SVGAGI. The CDR3 is 14 amino acids. J gave up 5 bases and V 5 bases, and 6 bases lay outside the gene matches. CDR3 nucleotides: TGTGCCAGCAGTCTGACAGGGCGCGACAATGAGCAGTTCTTC. This gives the protein CASSLTGRDNEQFF.

The CDR3 loop is CASSFGQGFNEQYF. DNA for the CDR3: TGTGCCAGCAGCTTCGGACAGGGGTTCAACGAGCAGTACTTC. V and J are TRBV5-4 and TRBJ2-5; TRBD1 matches at 9 bases. The closer fit of TRBJ2-7 to the DNA end suggests the J call may be wrong. CDR1 SGHNT and CDR2 YYREEE come from the germline V gene (reference sequence). This CDR3 contains 14 residues.

The gene calls are TRBV6-1 and TRBJ2-2; maybe TRBD1 (7 bases). CDR1 MNHNS and CDR2 SASEGT come from the germline V gene. The CDR3 sequence is 15 residues long. The V end lost 6 bases, the J end lost 4 bases, and 15 bases lay between the germline ends. CDR3 nucleotide sequence: TGTGCCAGCAGGGAGGGCGAGGGGGCCACCGGGGAGCTGTTTTTT. Translated, it gives CASREGEGATGELFF.

The V call is TRBV7-3, the J call TRBJ2-3; maybe TRBD2 (6 bases). This CDR3 spans 15 amino acids. Germline values: CDR1 SGHTA, CDR2 FQGTGA. The V end was cut by 5 bases, the J end by 0 bases, with 12 bases between. Here the CDR3 reads CASSESGWSTDTQYF. The CDR3 nucleotides are TGTGCCAGCAGCGAAAGCGGGTGGAGCACAGATACGCAGTATTTT.

The chain combines TRBV6-5 with TRBJ1-5; D is ambiguous. Germline V lookup: CDR1 MNHEY, CDR2 SVGAGI. This CDR3 has 12 residues. The V end was cut by 4 bases, the J end by 5 bases, with 6 bases between. This CDR3 is CASSSGDQPQHF. The CDR3 DNA follows: TGTGCCAGCAGTTCGGGAGATCAGCCCCAGCATTTT.

The chain employs TRBV4-2 and TRBJ2-1, with 10 bases matching TRBD2. The CDR3 contains 17 residues. Germline CDR1 and CDR2: LGHNA and YNFKEQ. V shed 0 bases and J 0 bases; nucleotides not matched to a gene: 2. CDR3 amino acids: CASSQEASGSSYNEQFF. As DNA, the CDR3 is TGTGCCAGCAGCCAAGAAGCTAGCGGGAGCTCCTACAATGAGCAGTTCTTC.

This clone occurred once. V usage is TRBV27 and J usage is TRBJ2-5; 10 bases line up with TRBD2. Germline CDR1 MNHEY, CDR2 SMNVEV (reference sequence). The CDR3 contains 15 residues. The junction had 9 bases not matched to a gene; V was cut back by 5 bases and J by 6 bases. This CDR3 reads CASSGAGGGLQTQYF. The CDR3 DNA follows: TGTGCCAGCAGTGGAGCGGGAGGGGGCTTACAGACCCAGTACTTC.

This chain connects TRBV5-1 to TRBJ2-2, with 8 nucleotides matching TRBD1. The CDR3 spans 15 residues. Per germline, CDR1 SGHRS and CDR2 YFSETQ. V gave up 4 bases and J gave up 6 bases; unmatched junction bases: 8. DNA of the CDR3: TGCGCCAGCAGCGTCCGAGGACAGGGTTCCGGGGAGCTGTTTTTT. It codes for CASSVRGQGSGELFF.

This chain links TRBV28 with TRBJ2-5; 9 bases align to TRBD2. The germline V gene has CDR1 MDHEN and CDR2 SYDVKM. This CDR3 has 15 residues. With V trimmed by 3 bases and J by 5 bases, 7 bases remained unmatched. Here the CDR3 DNA reads TGTGCCAGCAGTTTGGGGACTAGCCCGAAGGAGACCCAGTACTTC. Translation: CASSLGTSPKETQYF.

This clone is labeled medium-sized (0.01 to 0.1%). The rearrangement joins TRBV5-6 to TRBJ2-7, with a weak D call TRBD1 (5 bases). Germline CDR1 SGHDT, CDR2 YYEEEE. Trimming removed 5 bases from V and 7 bases from J, with 19 bases in between. This CDR3 is built from 14 residues. Here the CDR3 reads CASSPGMRPYEQYF. The CDR3 DNA follows: TGTGCCAGCAGTCCAGGGATGAGGCCTTATGAGCAGTACTTC.

The J gene is TRBJ2-3, the V gene TRBV27, with TRBD1 identical over 11 bases. After removal of 8 bases from V and 7 bases from J, the junction contained 8 bases not matched to a gene. The CDR3 is 14 amino acids. In germline, CDR1 is MNHEY, CDR2 SMNVEV (reference sequence). The CDR3 bases are TGTGCCAGCTCCCCCGGGACAGGGGGATATACGCAGTATTTT. This encodes CASSPGTGGYTQYF.

The chain joins TRBV5-5 to TRBJ2-1; D is unresolved. V lost 4 bases and J 6 bases, leaving 17 bases between the germline ends. The CDR3 is made up of 15 amino acids. CDR1 SGHKS and CDR2 YYEKEE come from the germline V gene (reference sequence). CDR3 sequence reads: CASSQSVRQLNEQFF. CDR3 coding DNA: TGTGCCAGCAGCCAATCGGTCCGTCAACTCAATGAGCAGTTCTTC.

J is TRBJ2-3 and V is TRBV7-3; D is perhaps TRBD1 (7 bases). Looked up from germline, CDR1 is SGHTA and CDR2 is FQGTGA. The CDR3 has 14 amino acids. V dropped 0 bases and J dropped 5 bases, with 9 bases sitting between them. The CDR3 nucleotides are TGTGCCAGCAGCTTAACCAGGGGGGAAGATACGCAGTATTTT. It translates to CASSLTRGEDTQYF. The full variable domain, rest sourced from reference TRBV7-3 and TRBJ2-3, is GAGVSQTPSNKVTEKGKYVELRCDPISGHTALYWYRQSLGQGPEFLIYFQGTGAADDSGLPNDRFFAVRPEGSVSTLKIQRTERGDSAVYLCASSLTRGEDTQYFGPGTRLTVL.